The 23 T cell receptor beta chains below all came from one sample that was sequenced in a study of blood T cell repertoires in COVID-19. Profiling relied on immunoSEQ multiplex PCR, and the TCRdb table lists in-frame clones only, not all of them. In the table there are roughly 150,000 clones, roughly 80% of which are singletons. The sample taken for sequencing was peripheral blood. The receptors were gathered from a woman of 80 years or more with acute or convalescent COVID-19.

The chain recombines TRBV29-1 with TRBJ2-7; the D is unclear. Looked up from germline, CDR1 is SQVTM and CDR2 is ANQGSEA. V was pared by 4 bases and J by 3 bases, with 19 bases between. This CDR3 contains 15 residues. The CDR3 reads CSVVFFDTNVYEQYF. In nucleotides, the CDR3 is TGCAGCGTTGTATTCTTTGACACGAATGTCTACGAGCAGTACTTC.

The CDR3 loop reads CASSQGTGRWPEAFF. CDR3 DNA sequence: TGTGCCAGCAGTCAAGGGACAGGCCGTTGGCCTGAAGCTTTCTTT. V and J are TRBV28 and TRBJ1-1, with 8 bases aligning to TRBD1. Germline V gene sequence: CDR1 MDHEN, CDR2 SYDVKM. The CDR3 consists of 15 residues. Trimming at V came to 5 bases and at J to 6 bases, leaving 11 bases not matched to a gene.

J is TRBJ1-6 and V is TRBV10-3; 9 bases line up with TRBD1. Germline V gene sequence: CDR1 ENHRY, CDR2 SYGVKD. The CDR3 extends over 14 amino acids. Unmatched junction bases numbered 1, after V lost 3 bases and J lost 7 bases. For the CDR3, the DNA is TGTGCCATCAGTGAAGGGACAGGGAATTCACCCCTCCACTTT. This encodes CAISEGTGNSPLHF.

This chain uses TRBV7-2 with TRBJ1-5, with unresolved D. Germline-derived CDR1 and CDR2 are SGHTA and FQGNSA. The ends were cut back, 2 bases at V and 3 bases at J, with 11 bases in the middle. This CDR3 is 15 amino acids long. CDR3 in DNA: TGTGCCAGCAGCTTATTGAGGTCAATCAATCAGCCCCAGCATTTT. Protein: CASSLLRSINQPQHF.

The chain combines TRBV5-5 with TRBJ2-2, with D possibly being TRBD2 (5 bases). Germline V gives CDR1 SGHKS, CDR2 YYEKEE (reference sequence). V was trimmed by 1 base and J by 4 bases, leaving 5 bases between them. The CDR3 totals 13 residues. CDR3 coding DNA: TGTGCCAGCAGCTTGCTAGCCACCGGGGAGCTGTTTTTT. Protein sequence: CASSLLATGELFF.

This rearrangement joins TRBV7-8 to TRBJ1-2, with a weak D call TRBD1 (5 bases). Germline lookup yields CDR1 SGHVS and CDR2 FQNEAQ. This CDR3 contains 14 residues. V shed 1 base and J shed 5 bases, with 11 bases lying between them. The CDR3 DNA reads TGTGCCAGCAGCTTAGGAGCGAGACAGTATGGCTACACCTTC. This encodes CASSLGARQYGYTF.

CDR3 sequence: CASSPAGGSSGNTIYF. As DNA, the CDR3 is TGTGCCAGCAGCCCGGCCGGGGGGAGCTCTGGAAACACCATATATTTT. The chain recombines TRBV3-1 (or the pseudogene TRBV3-2) with TRBJ1-3; maybe TRBD1 (5 bases). The CDR3 sequence is 16 residues long. Germline CDR1 and CDR2: LGHDT and YNNKEL (reference sequence). V was pared by 4 bases and J by 0 bases, with 13 bases between.

The DNA for the CDR3 is TGTGCCACCAGCAGAGCGGGGGGCGCGGACACCGGGGAGCTGTTTTTT. As protein: CATSRAGGADTGELFF. The chain carries TRBV15 and TRBJ2-2; tentatively, D is TRBD2 (7 bases). The V end was cut by 1 base, the J end by 3 bases, with 12 bases between. CDR3 length: 16 amino acids. CDR1 and CDR2 (germline): LNHNV, YYDKDF (reference sequence).

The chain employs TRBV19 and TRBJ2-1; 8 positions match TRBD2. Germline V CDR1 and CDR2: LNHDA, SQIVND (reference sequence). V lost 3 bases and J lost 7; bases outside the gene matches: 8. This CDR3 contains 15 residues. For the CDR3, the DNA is TGTGCCAGTAGTATCCGGGAGGGTTTGAAGAATGAGCAGTTCTTC. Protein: CASSIREGLKNEQFF.

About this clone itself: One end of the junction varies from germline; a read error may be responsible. CDR3 in DNA: TGTGCCAGCAGTCGGGACTCCGTGGGCTTC. Its protein is CASSRDSVGF. V gene TRBV12-3 or TRBV12-4 combines with J gene TRBJ1-2, with D maybe TRBD1 (5 bases). This CDR3 comprises 10 residues.

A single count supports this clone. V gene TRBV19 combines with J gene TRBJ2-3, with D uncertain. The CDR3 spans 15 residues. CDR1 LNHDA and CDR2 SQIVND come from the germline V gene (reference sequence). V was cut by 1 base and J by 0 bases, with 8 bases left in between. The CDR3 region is CASSIGGTSTDTQYF. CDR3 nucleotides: TGTGCCAGTAGTATAGGAGGAACTAGCACAGATACGCAGTATTTT. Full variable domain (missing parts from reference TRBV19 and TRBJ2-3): DGGITQSPKYLFRKEGQNVTLSCEQNLNHDAMYWYRQDPGQGLRLIYYSQIVNDFQKGDIAEGYSVSREKKESFPLTVTSAQKNPTAFYLCASSIGGTSTDTQYFGPGTRLTVL.

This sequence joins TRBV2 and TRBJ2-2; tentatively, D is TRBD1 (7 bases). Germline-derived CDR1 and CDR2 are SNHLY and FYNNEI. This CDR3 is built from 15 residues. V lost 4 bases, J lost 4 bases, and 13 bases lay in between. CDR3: CASSGQGGGTGELFF. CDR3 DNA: TGTGCCAGCAGTGGACAGGGAGGTGGCACCGGGGAGCTGTTTTTT.

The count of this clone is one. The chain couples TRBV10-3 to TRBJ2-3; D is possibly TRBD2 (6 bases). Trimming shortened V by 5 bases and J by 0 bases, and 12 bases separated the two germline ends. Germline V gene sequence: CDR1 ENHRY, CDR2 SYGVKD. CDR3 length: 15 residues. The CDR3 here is CAISSRTTSTDTQYF. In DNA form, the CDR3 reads TGTGCCATCAGTTCCAGGACTACTAGCACAGATACGCAGTATTTT.

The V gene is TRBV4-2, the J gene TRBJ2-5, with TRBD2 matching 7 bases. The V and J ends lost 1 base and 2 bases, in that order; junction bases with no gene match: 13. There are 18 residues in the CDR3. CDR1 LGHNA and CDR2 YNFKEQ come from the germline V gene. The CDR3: CASSQGGGGGRSQETQYF. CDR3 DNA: TGTGCCAGCAGCCAAGGGGGCGGGGGTGGCCGGAGTCAAGAGACCCAGTACTTC.

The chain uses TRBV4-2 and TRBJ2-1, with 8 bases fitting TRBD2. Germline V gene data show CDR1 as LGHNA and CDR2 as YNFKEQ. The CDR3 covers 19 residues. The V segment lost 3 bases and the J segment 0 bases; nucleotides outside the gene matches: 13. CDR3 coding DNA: TGTGCCAGCAGCCAGGGTGTGGGCGGGAGGCTGGGCTCCTACAATGAGCAGTTCTTC. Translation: CASSQGVGGRLGSYNEQFF.

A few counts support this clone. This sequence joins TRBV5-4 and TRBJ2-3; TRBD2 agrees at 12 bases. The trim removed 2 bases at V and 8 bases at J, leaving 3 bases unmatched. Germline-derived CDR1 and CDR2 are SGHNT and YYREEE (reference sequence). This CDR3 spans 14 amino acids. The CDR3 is CASSFLAGGGTQYF. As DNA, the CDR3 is TGTGCCAGCAGCTTCCTAGCGGGAGGGGGTACGCAGTATTTT.

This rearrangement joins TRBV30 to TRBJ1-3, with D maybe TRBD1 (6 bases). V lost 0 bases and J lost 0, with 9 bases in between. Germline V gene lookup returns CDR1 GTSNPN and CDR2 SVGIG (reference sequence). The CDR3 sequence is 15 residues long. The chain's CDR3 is CAWSVLGGSGNTIYF. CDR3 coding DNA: TGTGCCTGGAGTGTGTTAGGGGGCTCTGGAAACACCATATATTTT. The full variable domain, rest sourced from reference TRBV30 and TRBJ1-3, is SQTIHQWPATLVQPVGSPLSLECTVEGTSNPNLYWYRQAAGRGLQLLFYSVGIGQISSEVPQNLSASRPQDRQFILSSKKLLLSDSGFYLCAWSVLGGSGNTIYFGEGSWLTVV.

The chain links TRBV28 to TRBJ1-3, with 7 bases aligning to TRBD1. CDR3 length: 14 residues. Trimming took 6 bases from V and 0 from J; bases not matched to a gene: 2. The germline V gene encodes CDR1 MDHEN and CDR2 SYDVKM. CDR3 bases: TGTGCCAGCAGAGACAGGGTCTCTGGAAACACCATATATTTT. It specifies CASRDRVSGNTIYF. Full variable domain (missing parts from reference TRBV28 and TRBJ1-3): DVKVTQSSRYLVKRTGEKVFLECVQDMDHENMFWYRQDPGLGLRLIYFSYDVKMKEKGDIPEGYSVSREKKERFSLILESASTNQTSMYLCASRDRVSGNTIYFGEGSWLTVV.

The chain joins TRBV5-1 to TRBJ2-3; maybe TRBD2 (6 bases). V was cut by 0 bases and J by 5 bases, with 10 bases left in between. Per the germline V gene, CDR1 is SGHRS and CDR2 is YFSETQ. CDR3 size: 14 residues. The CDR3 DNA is TGCGCCAGCAGCTTGGCCGGGAGTGGAGATACGCAGTATTTT. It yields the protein CASSLAGSGDTQYF.

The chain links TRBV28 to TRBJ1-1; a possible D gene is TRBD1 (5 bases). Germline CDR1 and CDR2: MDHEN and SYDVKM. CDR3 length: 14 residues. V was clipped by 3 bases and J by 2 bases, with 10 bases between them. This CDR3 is CASSFGWGNTEAFF. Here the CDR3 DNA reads TGTGCCAGCAGTTTCGGGTGGGGCAACACTGAAGCTTTCTTT.

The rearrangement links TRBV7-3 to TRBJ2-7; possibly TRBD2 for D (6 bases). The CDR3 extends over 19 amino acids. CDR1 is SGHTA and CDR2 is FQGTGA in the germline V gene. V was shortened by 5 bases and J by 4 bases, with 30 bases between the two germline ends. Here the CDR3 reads CASSHTLNHPGTYPYEQYF. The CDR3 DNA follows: TGTGCCAGCAGCCATACACTAAACCACCCAGGGACTTACCCTTACGAGCAGTACTTC.

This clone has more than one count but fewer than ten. DNA for the CDR3: TGTGCCAGCAGTAGCCCCCAAGCCCCCGAAAATCAGCCCCAGCATTTT. Protein: CASSSPQAPENQPQHF. The V gene is TRBV6-6, the J gene TRBJ1-5; D is undetermined. Trimming cost V 5 bases and J 4 bases, with 18 bases left between them. This CDR3 comprises 16 residues. Germline assignment: CDR1 MNHNY and CDR2 SVGAGI (reference sequence).

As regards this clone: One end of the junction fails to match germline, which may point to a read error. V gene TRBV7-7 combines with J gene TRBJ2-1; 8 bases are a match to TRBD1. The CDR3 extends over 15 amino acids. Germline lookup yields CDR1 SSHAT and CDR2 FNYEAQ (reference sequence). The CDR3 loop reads CASSQGNDRGGEQFF. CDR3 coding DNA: TGTGCTAGCAGTCAAGGGAACGACAGGGGAGGTGAGCAGTTCTTC.